A few counts support the clone carrying this T cell receptor beta chain. Antigen specificity is unknown. A single record per CDR3 protein comes from TCRdb applying MiXCR to the 5' RACE reads. This sample carries 250,000 to 300,000 distinct CDR3 sequences, about 5.2% of them seen once, and the ten largest clones take about 3.5%. Trimming pared 4 bases from V and 1 base from J, leaving 13 bases between. Germline V gives CDR1 SGHDN, CDR2 FVKESK. This CDR3 contains 16 residues. This entry belongs to a study of T cells after yellow fever vaccination. For the study at large: Low-cell-number fractions were prepared with SMART-Seq v4 Ultra Low Input. The study's findings and limits: Detected again after the booster were most primary-vaccination clones, at about 96% CD4 and 70% to 90% CD8. The CD4 and CD8 compartments had a small share of their clonotypes in common.

The material was CD4+ T cells sorted from PBMCs, obtained on the day of the yellow fever booster vaccination. This TCR was recovered from a man aged 18 to 30 who received the YFV17D yellow fever vaccine. The chain links TRBV14 to TRBJ2-2; a possible D gene is TRBD1 (5 bases). The CDR3 DNA reads TGTGCCAGCAGCCCCCGACCAGGGCTGAACACCGGGGAGCTGTTTTTT. As protein: CASSPRPGLNTGELFF. The full variable domain, in which reference TRBV14 and TRBJ2-2 provide the parts outside the CDR3, is EAGVTQFPSHSVIEKGQTVTLRCDPISGHDNLYWYRRVMGKEIKFLLHFVKESKQDESGMPNNRFLAERTGGTYSTLKVQPAELEDSGVYFCASSPRPGLNTGELFFGEGSRLTVL.